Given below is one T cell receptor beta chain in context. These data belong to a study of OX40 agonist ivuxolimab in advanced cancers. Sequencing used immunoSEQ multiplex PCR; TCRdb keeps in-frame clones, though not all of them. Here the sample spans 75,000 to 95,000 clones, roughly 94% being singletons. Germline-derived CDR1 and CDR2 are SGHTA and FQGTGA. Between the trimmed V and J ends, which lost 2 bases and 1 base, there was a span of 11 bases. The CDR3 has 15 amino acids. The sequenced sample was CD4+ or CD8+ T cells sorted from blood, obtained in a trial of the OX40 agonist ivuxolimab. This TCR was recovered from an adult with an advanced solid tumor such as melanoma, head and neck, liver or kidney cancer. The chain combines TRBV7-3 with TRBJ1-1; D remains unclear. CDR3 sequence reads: CASSLAMLGNTEAFF. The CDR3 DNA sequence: TGTGCCAGCAGCTTAGCGATGCTCGGGAACACTGAAGCTTTCTTT.